The sequence of this T cell receptor (beta chain) was determined in a study of T cell responses to AZD1222 COVID-19 vaccine. V dropped 0 bases and J dropped 3; count of bases not matched to a gene: 7. The length of the CDR3 is 17 residues. CDR1 and CDR2 (germline): LNHNV, YYDKDF (reference sequence). For this clone: Antigen specificity is unknown.

The protocol was immunoSEQ multiplex PCR, while the TCRdb copy is restricted to in-frame clones and leaves out a portion. The sample has around 100,000 clones, approximately 83% seen once. Broader study findings: Spike-specific TCR repertoires showed rising breadth and depth after two AZD1222 doses.

The origin of this receptor is an adult in good health. The chain combines TRBV15 with TRBJ2-3; 9 positions match TRBD2. This specimen consisted of peripheral blood, obtained on day 0 of AZD1222 vaccination. The CDR3 sequence is CATSREPARGGTDTQYF. Written as DNA, the CDR3 is TGTGCCACCAGCAGAGAGCCAGCGCGGGGGGGGACAGATACGCAGTATTTT.